Described below is a single T cell receptor beta chain sequence and its context. In germline, CDR1 is SGDLS, CDR2 YYNGEE. V was trimmed by 4 bases and J by 10 bases, leaving 12 bases between them. The CDR3 covers 12 residues. The data originate from a study of blood T cell repertoires in COVID-19. Background on the study: T cells, B-cell-depleted T cells, or PBMCs supplied cDNA or gDNA.

The study drew participants aged about 18 to 89 years from 20 to 30 US areas. In assigning cohorts, the study relied on participant-reported clinical history. How the authors handled the data: Using reference gene primer amplification, nucleated cell counts were estimated. Measured with immunoSEQ multiplex PCR; TCRdb has only the in-frame clones, and not every one. That table is the source of V, J and clone size, and D and trimming were worked out from the DNA. The sample holds 350,000 to 550,000 clones, nearly 90% seen once. Sequencing was done on a sample of PBMCs or T cells enriched from blood (not recorded which). The receptor comes from a woman aged 18-30 years with acute COVID-19. V gene TRBV9 combines with J gene TRBJ2-1; weak D call: TRBD1 (6 bases). DNA for the CDR3: TGTGCCAGCAGCTCCAGAGGGGGAGAGCAGTTCTTC. This codes for CASSSRGGEQFF.